This TCR beta chain is drawn from a study of pediatric ulcerative colitis (dated by TCRdb to about 2019). With respect to the entire study: Pancolitis was present in more than five ulcerative colitis patients and left-sided colitis in two, and histology consistent with ulcerative colitis was found in all of these patients. From eight or nine newly diagnosed, treatment-naive pediatric ulcerative colitis patients and a few non-IBD control children, paired blood and rectal samples were collected. The Pediatric Ulcerative Colitis Activity Index classified a couple of patients as having mild disease, several as having moderate disease and three as having acute severe colitis.

Results the study describes overall, beyond this receptor: Features of the rectal repertoire distinguished controls, mild-moderate colitis patients and acute severe colitis patients, and in acute severe colitis rectal diversity was lower because of clonal expansions. Because repertoires came from total lymphocyte DNA, patterns in rare subsets such as regulatory T cells may not be reflected. Clonal overlap between a subject's own blood and rectum was significantly greater in ulcerative colitis patients than in controls, which suggests more T cell trafficking to inflamed tissue. With only four individuals, the healthy control group was small. Two rectal CDR3 clonotypes were detected in all ulcerative colitis patients and were not detected in any of the controls. A couple of patients' blood samples yielded substantially fewer templates for technical reasons and were excluded from blood-rectal overlap analysis.

The CDR3 runs 12 residues from the cysteine to the phenylalanine. Here the CDR3 DNA is all that survives: 36 bases in frame from base 1. CDR1 and CDR2, looked up from the germline V gene (reference sequence), are MNHEY and SMNVEV. With regard to this clone: There is no known antigen for this receptor. One base away there is no much larger clone; base qualities are not given.

Rearranged CDR3 beta regions were amplified from genomic DNA with multiplex V and J primers using the immunoSEQ TRB Survey service. To keep depth equal across samples, survey-level sequencing depth of up to 500,000 reads per sample was applied. The libraries were purified, combined into pools and sequenced with Illumina technology. The original pipeline was this. Productive clonality, sample overlap, pairwise scatters, CDR3 beta length, V/D/J gene usage and productiveness were all assessed with the immunoSEQ online tools. Calculated diversity was defined as the number of unique rearrangements divided by total templates times 100, and Shannon and Simpson indices were additionally computed. For principal component analysis, Z-score normalized data were analyzed with the R prcomp function and the ggbiplot package. Morisita's index was used to quantify blood-rectal clonal overlap within each subject. The table comes from immuneACCESS by way of TCRdb, which keeps in-frame sequences with V and J called. Part of the clones is missing from these tables; in studies checked, under half for an unresolved V gene and the rest for unknown reasons. The DNA was the basis for D and trimming; V, J and clone size are from that table. The sample table lists around 68,000 clones, more than 60% of them with a count of one. 5.2% of the sample goes to the ten largest clones.

Before the diagnostic colonoscopy, none of the ulcerative colitis patients had been given immunosuppressive medication. A blood sample was obtained concurrently with the colonoscopy. The Wizard kit (Promega) was used to extract genomic DNA from both blood and intestinal samples. Material for sequencing was blood. This TCR was sampled from a boy aged 5-17 years with moderate ulcerative colitis. This receptor chain uses TRBV27 and TRBJ2-2; TRBD1 could be the D gene, as 5 bases match. The sequence in DNA is TGTGCTACAGTGGGAAGGGGCGGGGAGCTGTTTTTT. Its protein reads: CATVGRGGELFF.